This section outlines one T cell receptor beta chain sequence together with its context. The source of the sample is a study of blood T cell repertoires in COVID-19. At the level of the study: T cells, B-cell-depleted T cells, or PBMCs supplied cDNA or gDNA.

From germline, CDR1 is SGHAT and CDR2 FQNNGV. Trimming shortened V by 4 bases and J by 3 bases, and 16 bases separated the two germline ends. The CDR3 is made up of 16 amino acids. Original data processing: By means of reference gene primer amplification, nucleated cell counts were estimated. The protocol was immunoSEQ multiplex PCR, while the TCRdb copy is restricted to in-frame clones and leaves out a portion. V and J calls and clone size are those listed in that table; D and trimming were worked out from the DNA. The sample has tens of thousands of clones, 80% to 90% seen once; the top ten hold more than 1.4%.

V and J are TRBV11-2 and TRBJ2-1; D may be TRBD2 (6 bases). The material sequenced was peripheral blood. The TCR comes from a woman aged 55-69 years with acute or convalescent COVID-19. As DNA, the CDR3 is TGTGCCAGCAGCTCACGACTAGGACCAAACTACAATGAGCAGTTCTTC. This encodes CASSSRLGPNYNEQFF.